This T cell receptor (beta chain) was documented in a study of OX40 agonist ivuxolimab in advanced cancers. Study summary: Past anti-PD-1, anti-PD-L1 or anti-CTLA-4 therapy was accepted, and 40% to 45% had received some. Study-wide findings and caveats: Clonal expansion was seen in CD4+ and CD8+ blood T cells by week 6 at 0.1 to 3.0 mg/kg.

Notes on this clone: Its antigen is unknown.

The CDR3 loop spans 12 amino acids. Trimming cost V 5 bases and J 3 bases, with 8 bases left between them. The germline V gene has CDR1 MNHNY and CDR2 SVGAGI (reference sequence). Sequenced by immunoSEQ multiplex PCR; TCRdb stores in-frame clones only, minus some. The sample holds over 75,000 clones; roughly 93% are singletons and the top ten take less than 0.35%. This sample comprised CD4+ or CD8+ T cells sorted from blood, obtained in a trial of the OX40 agonist ivuxolimab. The chain recombines TRBV6-6 with TRBJ2-7; D remains unclear. This TCR came from an adult with an advanced solid tumor such as melanoma, head and neck, liver or kidney cancer. The CDR3 loop is CASSDPVYEQYF. DNA of the CDR3: TGTGCCAGCAGTGACCCGGTCTACGAGCAGTACTTC.